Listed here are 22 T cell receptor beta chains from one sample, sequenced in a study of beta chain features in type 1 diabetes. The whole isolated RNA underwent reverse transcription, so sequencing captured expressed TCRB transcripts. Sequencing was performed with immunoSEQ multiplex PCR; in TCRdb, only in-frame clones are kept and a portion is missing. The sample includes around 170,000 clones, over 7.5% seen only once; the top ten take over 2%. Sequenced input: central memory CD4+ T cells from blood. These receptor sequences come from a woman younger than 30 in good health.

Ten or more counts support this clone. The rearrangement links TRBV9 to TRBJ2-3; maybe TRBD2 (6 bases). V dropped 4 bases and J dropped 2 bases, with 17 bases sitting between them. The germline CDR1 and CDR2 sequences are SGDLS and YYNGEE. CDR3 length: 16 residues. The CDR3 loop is CASSITGGRYTDTQYF. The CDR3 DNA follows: TGTGCCAGCAGCATAACAGGAGGGCGATACACAGATACGCAGTATTTT.

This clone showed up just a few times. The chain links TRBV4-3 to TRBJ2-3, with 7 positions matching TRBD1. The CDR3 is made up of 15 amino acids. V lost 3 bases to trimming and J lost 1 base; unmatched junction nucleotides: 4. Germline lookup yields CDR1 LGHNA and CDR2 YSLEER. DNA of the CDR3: TGCGCCAGCAGCCAGCTTGGACAGGGCACAGATACGCAGTATTTT. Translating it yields CASSQLGQGTDTQYF.

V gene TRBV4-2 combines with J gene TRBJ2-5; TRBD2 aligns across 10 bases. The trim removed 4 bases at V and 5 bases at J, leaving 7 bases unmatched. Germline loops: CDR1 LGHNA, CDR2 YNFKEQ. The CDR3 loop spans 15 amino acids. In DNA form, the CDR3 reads TGTGCCAGCAGCCCCTCAGCGGGAGGGCGGGAGACCCAGTACTTC. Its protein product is CASSPSAGGRETQYF.

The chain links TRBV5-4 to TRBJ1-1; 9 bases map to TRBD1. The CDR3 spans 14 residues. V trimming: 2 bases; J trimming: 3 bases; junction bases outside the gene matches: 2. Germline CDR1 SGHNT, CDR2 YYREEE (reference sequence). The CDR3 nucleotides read TGTGCCAGCAGCTTAGACAGGGGGGACACTGAAGCTTTCTTT. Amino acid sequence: CASSLDRGDTEAFF.

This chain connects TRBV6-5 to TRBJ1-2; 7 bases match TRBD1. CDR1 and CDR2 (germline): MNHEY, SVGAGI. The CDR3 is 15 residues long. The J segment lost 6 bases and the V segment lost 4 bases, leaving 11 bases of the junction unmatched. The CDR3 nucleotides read TGTGCCAGCAGTTCCGCAGGGGGTGGGAGAAATGGCTACACCTTC. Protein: CASSSAGGGRNGYTF.

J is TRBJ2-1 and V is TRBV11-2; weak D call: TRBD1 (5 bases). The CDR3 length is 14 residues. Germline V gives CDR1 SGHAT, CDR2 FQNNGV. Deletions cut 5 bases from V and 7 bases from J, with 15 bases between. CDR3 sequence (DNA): TGTGCCAGCAGCGCGGAGTCGCACAGGAATGAGCAGTTCTTC. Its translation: CASSAESHRNEQFF.

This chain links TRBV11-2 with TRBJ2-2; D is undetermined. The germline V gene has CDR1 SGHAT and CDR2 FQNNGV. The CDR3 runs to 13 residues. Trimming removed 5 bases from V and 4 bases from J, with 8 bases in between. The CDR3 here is CASSERRTGELFF. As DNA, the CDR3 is TGTGCCAGCAGCGAGAGGCGCACCGGGGAGCTGTTTTTT.

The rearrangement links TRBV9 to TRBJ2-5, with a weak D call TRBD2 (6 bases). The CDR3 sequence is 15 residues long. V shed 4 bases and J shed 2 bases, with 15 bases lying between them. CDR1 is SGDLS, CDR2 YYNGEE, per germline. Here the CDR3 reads CASSPSVAVQETQYF. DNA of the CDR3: TGTGCCAGCAGCCCTAGCGTCGCCGTACAAGAGACCCAGTACTTC. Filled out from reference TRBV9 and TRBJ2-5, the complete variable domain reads DSGVTQTPKHLITATGQRVTLRCSPRSGDLSVYWYQQSLDQGLQFLIQYYNGEERAKGNILERFSAQQFPDLHSELNLSSLELGDSALYFCASSPSVAVQETQYFGPGTRLLVL.

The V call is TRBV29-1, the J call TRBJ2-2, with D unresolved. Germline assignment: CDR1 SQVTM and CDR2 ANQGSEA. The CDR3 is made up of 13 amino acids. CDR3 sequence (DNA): TGCAGTTGTAAACTGGAGAGAGCCGGGGAGCTGTTTTTT. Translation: CSCKLERAGELFF.

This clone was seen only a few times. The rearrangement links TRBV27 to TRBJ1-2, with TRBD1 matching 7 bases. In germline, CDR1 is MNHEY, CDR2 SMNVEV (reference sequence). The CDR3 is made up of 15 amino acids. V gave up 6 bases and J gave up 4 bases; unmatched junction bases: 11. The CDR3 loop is CASRRSQGDGYGYTF. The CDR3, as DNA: TGTGCCAGCAGGCGCTCCCAGGGGGATGGCTATGGCTACACCTTC.

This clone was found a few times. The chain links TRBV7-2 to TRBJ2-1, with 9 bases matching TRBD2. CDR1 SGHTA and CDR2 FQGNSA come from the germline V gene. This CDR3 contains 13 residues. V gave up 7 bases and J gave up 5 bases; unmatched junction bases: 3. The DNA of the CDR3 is TGTGCCAGCAAGCGGGGGGCCGACAATGAGCAGTTCTTC. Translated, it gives CASKRGADNEQFF.

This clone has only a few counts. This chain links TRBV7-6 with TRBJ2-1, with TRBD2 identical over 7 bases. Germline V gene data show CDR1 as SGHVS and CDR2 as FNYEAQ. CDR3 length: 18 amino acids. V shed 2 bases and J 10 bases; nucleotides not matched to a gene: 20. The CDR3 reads CASSLPGGGRGGVKEQFF. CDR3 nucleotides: TGTGCCAGCAGCTTACCGGGTGGAGGGAGGGGAGGAGTGAAGGAGCAGTTCTTC.

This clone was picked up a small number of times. CDR3 protein: CSVDGRGSGETQYF. The CDR3 nucleotides are TGCAGCGTTGATGGGCGGGGGAGCGGGGAGACCCAGTACTTC. The J gene is TRBJ2-5, the V gene TRBV29-1, with 7 bases that match TRBD2. This CDR3 contains 14 residues. Germline V gene data show CDR1 as SQVTM and CDR2 as ANQGSEA. After removal of 3 bases from V and 5 bases from J, the junction contained 9 bases not matched to a gene. Full variable domain (outside the CDR3, taken from reference TRBV29-1 and TRBJ2-5): SAVISQKPSRDICQRGTSLTIQCQVDSQVTMMFWYRQQPGQSLTLIATANQGSEATYESGFVIDKFPISRPNLTFSTLTVSNMSPEDSSIYLCSVDGRGSGETQYFGPGTRLLVL.

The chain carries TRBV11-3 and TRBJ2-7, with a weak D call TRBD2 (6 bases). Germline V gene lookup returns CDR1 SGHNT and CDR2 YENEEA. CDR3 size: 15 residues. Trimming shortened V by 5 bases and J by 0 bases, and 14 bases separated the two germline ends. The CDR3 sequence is CASSAGGAASYEQYF. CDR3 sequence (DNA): TGTGCCAGCAGCGCAGGCGGGGCCGCCTCCTACGAGCAGTACTTC.

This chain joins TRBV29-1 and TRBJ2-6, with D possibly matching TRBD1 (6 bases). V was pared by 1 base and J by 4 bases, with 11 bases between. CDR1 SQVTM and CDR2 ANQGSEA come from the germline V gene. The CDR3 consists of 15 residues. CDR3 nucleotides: TGCAGCGTTGAAGGAGCAGGGGACGGGGCCAACGTCCTGACTTTC. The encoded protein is CSVEGAGDGANVLTF.

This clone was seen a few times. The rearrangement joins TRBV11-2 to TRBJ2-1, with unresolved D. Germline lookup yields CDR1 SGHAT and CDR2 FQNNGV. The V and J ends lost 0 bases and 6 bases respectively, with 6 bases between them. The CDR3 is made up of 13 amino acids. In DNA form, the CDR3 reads TGTGCCAGCAGCTTAGATCGCAGCAATGAGCAGTTCTTC. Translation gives CASSLDRSNEQFF.

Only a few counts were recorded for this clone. The CDR3 DNA reads as TGTGCCAGTAGTATGACAGACCGTATGAACACTGAAGCTTTCTTT. It yields the protein CASSMTDRMNTEAFF. V and J are TRBV19 and TRBJ1-1; maybe TRBD1 (5 bases). V shed 3 bases and J shed 0 bases, with 11 bases lying between them. Germline loops: CDR1 LNHDA, CDR2 SQIVND (reference sequence). This CDR3 is built from 15 residues.

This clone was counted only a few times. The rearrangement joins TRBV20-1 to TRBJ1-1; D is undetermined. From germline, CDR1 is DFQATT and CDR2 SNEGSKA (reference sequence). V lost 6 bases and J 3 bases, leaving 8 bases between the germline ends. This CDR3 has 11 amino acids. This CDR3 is CSAQFDTEAFF. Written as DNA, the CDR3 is TGCAGTGCCCAGTTTGACACTGAAGCTTTCTTT.

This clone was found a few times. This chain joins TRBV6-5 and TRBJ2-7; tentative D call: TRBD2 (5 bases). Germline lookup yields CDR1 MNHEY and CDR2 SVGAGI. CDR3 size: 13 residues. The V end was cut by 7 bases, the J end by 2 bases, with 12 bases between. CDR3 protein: CASTEPGTYEQYF. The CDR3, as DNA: TGTGCCAGCACCGAGCCGGGGACCTACGAGCAGTACTTC.

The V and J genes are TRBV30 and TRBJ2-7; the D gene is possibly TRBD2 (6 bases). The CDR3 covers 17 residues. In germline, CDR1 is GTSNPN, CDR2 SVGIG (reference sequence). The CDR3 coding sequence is TGTGCTGGGACGGGAGTCTCGAGATCGGCAGTCTCCTACGAGCAGTACTTC. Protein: CAGTGVSRSAVSYEQYF.

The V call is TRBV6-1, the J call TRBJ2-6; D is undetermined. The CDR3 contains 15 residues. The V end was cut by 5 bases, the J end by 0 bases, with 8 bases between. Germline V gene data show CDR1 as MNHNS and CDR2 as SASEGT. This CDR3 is CASSLTISGANVLTF. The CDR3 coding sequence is TGTGCCAGCAGTTTAACTATCTCTGGGGCCAACGTCCTGACTTTC.

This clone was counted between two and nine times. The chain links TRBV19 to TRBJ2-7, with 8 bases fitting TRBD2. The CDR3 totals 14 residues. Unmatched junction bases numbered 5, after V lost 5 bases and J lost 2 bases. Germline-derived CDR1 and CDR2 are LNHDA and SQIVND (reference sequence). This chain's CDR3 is CASSRPGGTYEQYF. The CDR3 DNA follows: TGTGCCAGTAGTCGGCCGGGGGGGACCTACGAGCAGTACTTC.